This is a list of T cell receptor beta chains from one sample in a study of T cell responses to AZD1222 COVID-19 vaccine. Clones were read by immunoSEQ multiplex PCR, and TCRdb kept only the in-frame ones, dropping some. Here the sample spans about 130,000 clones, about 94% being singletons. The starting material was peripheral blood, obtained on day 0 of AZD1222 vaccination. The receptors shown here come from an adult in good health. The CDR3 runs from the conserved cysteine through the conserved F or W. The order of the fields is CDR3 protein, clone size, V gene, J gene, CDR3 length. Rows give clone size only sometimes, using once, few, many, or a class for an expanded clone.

cdr3_aa: CASSYSTGSGNTIYF; clone_size: -; v_call: TRBV6-5; j_call: TRBJ1-3; cdr3_length: 15
cdr3_aa: CASSPQGETQYF; clone_size: -; v_call: TRBV18; j_call: TRBJ2-5; cdr3_length: 12
cdr3_aa: CASSRDRENQPQHF; clone_size: -; v_call: TRBV19; j_call: TRBJ1-5; cdr3_length: 14
cdr3_aa: CASSQGDRGPQPQHF; clone_size: -; v_call: TRBV3-1/TRBV3-2; j_call: TRBJ1-5; cdr3_length: 15
cdr3_aa: CASSIGPANTDTQYF; clone_size: -; v_call: TRBV19; j_call: TRBJ2-3; cdr3_length: 15
cdr3_aa: CASSAATGPRGNGYTF; clone_size: -; v_call: TRBV5-1; j_call: TRBJ1-2; cdr3_length: 16
cdr3_aa: CASSRDPGSGANVLTF; clone_size: -; v_call: TRBV3-1/TRBV3-2; j_call: TRBJ2-6; cdr3_length: 16
cdr3_aa: CASSFGIMNTEAFF; clone_size: -; v_call: TRBV5-1; j_call: TRBJ1-1; cdr3_length: 14
cdr3_aa: CASRYSGANTEAFF; clone_size: -; v_call: TRBV7-9; j_call: TRBJ1-1; cdr3_length: 14
cdr3_aa: CASSIGRTLAKNIQYF; clone_size: -; v_call: TRBV19; j_call: TRBJ2-4; cdr3_length: 16
cdr3_aa: CASSLPGTGEGYTF; clone_size: -; v_call: TRBV7-9; j_call: TRBJ1-2; cdr3_length: 14
cdr3_aa: CASSFRDPDTEAFF; clone_size: once; v_call: TRBV5-1; j_call: TRBJ1-1; cdr3_length: 14
cdr3_aa: CASSFLSWGSSYNEQFF; clone_size: -; v_call: TRBV28; j_call: TRBJ2-1; cdr3_length: 17
cdr3_aa: CASSLSRVGLTGELFF; clone_size: -; v_call: TRBV11-3; j_call: TRBJ2-2; cdr3_length: 16
cdr3_aa: CASSPGRGQPQHF; clone_size: -; v_call: TRBV12-3/TRBV12-4; j_call: TRBJ1-5; cdr3_length: 13
cdr3_aa: CASSPTRDEQFF; clone_size: -; v_call: TRBV7-2; j_call: TRBJ2-1; cdr3_length: 12
cdr3_aa: CATSPLGTGQNYGYTF; clone_size: -; v_call: TRBV15; j_call: TRBJ1-2; cdr3_length: 16
cdr3_aa: CASSEDLWRSTDTQYF; clone_size: -; v_call: TRBV6-1; j_call: TRBJ2-3; cdr3_length: 16
cdr3_aa: CASSSSRQRANEKLFF; clone_size: -; v_call: TRBV5-5; j_call: TRBJ1-4; cdr3_length: 16
cdr3_aa: CASSFYSSYNEQFF; clone_size: -; v_call: TRBV7-8; j_call: TRBJ2-1; cdr3_length: 14